The TCR beta chain described here comes from a study of cytomegalovirus exposure and HLA in healthy donors. Nominally healthy donors provided the samples, though records likely missed some immune exposures. The CDR3 spans 14 residues. Germline V gene data show CDR1 as LNHNV and CDR2 as YYDKDF (reference sequence). Trimming removed 10 bases from V and 1 base from J; junction bases left unmatched: 8. PCR involved 60 Vbeta and 13 Jbeta primers. Generated by immunoSEQ multiplex PCR, the TCRdb table keeps only in-frame clones and is missing some. Of under 200,000 clones listed, around nine tenths were seen once; the top ten hold almost 2%.

The sequence was collected from a woman aged 18-29 years in good health and CMV-seronegative. The chain uses TRBV15 and TRBJ2-5, with TRBD2 identical over 8 bases. Sequences were obtained from PBMCs. CDR3 nucleotide sequence: TGTGCCAGTCGGCTAGCGGGCCTCCAAGAGACCCAGTACTTC. Its protein is CASRLAGLQETQYF.